One and the same sample provided the 15 T cell receptor beta chains below, sequenced in a study of cytomegalovirus exposure and HLA in healthy donors. PCR was performed using 60 Vbeta and 13 Jbeta primers. Profiling relied on immunoSEQ multiplex PCR, and the TCRdb table lists in-frame clones only, not all of them. This sample has about 120,000 clones, with about 70% found just once. Specimen: PBMCs. The receptors stem from a human donor in good health.

The chain couples TRBV14 to TRBJ2-5; 12 bases line up with TRBD2. Germline trimming cut 4 bases from V and 1 base from J; bases unmatched to any gene: 4. Per germline, CDR1 SGHDN and CDR2 FVKESK. The length of the CDR3 is 16 residues. CDR3 in amino acids: CASSPGLAGSQETQYF. In nucleotides, the CDR3 is TGTGCCAGCAGCCCCGGACTAGCGGGGTCCCAAGAGACCCAGTACTTC. The whole variable domain, filled in from reference TRBV14 and TRBJ2-5, reads EAGVTQFPSHSVIEKGQTVTLRCDPISGHDNLYWYRRVMGKEIKFLLHFVKESKQDESGMPNNRFLAERTGGTYSTLKVQPAELEDSGVYFCASSPGLAGSQETQYFGPGTRLLVL.

The rearrangement joins TRBV7-2 to TRBJ1-5; tentatively, D is TRBD1 (6 bases). CDR1 is SGHTA, CDR2 FQGNSA, per germline. The CDR3 runs 13 residues. V was cut by 5 bases and J by 7 bases, with 12 bases left in between. CDR3 sequence reads: CASSRQESQPQHF. The CDR3 region has the DNA TGTGCCAGCAGCCGACAGGAATCGCAGCCCCAGCATTTT.

The rearrangement links TRBV11-3 to TRBJ2-5; 7 nucleotides match TRBD2. Trimming cost V 5 bases and J 4 bases; bases outside gene matches: 4. The CDR3 sequence is 13 residues long. The germline CDR1 and CDR2 sequences are SGHNT and YENEEA. CDR3 loop: CASSRIAGETQYF. CDR3 bases: TGTGCCAGCAGCCGGATAGCGGGAGAGACCCAGTACTTC.

The chain uses TRBV5-1 and TRBJ2-7, with D perhaps matching TRBD2 (5 bases). Germline values: CDR1 SGHRS, CDR2 YFSETQ. V lost 1 base and J 2 bases, leaving 13 bases between the germline ends. There are 15 residues in the CDR3. The CDR3 bases are TGCGCCAGCAGCTTGAGTACCGGGAATCCCTACGAGCAGTACTTC. Translating it yields CASSLSTGNPYEQYF.

Remarks on this clone: Relative to the germline gene, one junction end is altered; a read error may explain this. The CDR3 DNA is TGTTCCAGCAGCTTAGGGCAGGGGCTGTTAGATACGCAGTATTTT. Amino acids: CSSSLGQGLLDTQYF. V gene TRBV7-9 combines with J gene TRBJ2-3; perhaps TRBD1 as D (6 bases). The CDR3 loop spans 15 amino acids. CDR1 is SEHNR and CDR2 is FQNEAQ in the germline V gene (reference sequence).

This clone was counted between two and nine times. V and J are TRBV5-8 and TRBJ1-1; D remains unclear. CDR1 SGHTS and CDR2 YDEGEE come from the germline V gene. The CDR3 consists of 14 residues. The V and J ends lost 2 bases and 0 bases respectively, with 8 bases between them. The CDR3 coding sequence is TGTGCCAGCAGCTTTGGCCGATTGAACACTGAAGCTTTCTTT. It codes for CASSFGRLNTEAFF.

The CDR3 nucleotides read TGTGCCAGTAGGGAGGGCGGGACCACTGAAGCTTTCTTT. Encoded protein: CASREGGTTEAFF. The rearrangement joins TRBV19 to TRBJ1-1, with a possible D match to TRBD1 (5 bases). The germline V gene encodes CDR1 LNHDA and CDR2 SQIVND (reference sequence). The V gene lost 6 bases and the J gene lost 4 bases, with 12 bases spanning the gap. The CDR3 length is 13 residues. The whole variable domain, remainder taken from reference TRBV19 and TRBJ1-1, is DGGITQSPKYLFRKEGQNVTLSCEQNLNHDAMYWYRQDPGQGLRLIYYSQIVNDFQKGDIAEGYSVSREKKESFPLTVTSAQKNPTAFYLCASREGGTTEAFFGQGTRLTVV.

The genes are TRBV6-5 and TRBJ1-2; the D gene is possibly TRBD1 (6 bases). V lost 4 bases, J lost 4 bases, and 19 bases lay in between. CDR3 size: 16 residues. The germline V gene has CDR1 MNHEY and CDR2 SVGAGI. DNA of the CDR3: TGTGCCAGCAGTTGGGGATCGGGACACGAGCCCTATGGCTACACCTTC. It specifies CASSWGSGHEPYGYTF.

This sequence joins TRBV28 and TRBJ1-2; D unclear. V lost 6 bases and J 2 bases, leaving 7 bases between the germline ends. This CDR3 is 12 amino acids long. CDR1 is MDHEN, CDR2 SYDVKM, per germline. The CDR3 nucleotides are TGTGCCAGCAGCCAGAGGAACTATGGCTACACCTTC. The encoded protein is CASSQRNYGYTF.

This rearrangement joins TRBV7-2 to TRBJ2-7, with a tentative D call TRBD2 (6 bases). The CDR3 runs to 15 residues. V was clipped by 6 bases and J by 5 bases, with 20 bases between them. The germline V gene has CDR1 SGHTA and CDR2 FQGNSA. The CDR3: CASRLTGTQGNEQYF. CDR3 sequence (DNA): TGTGCCAGCAGGTTAACCGGGACTCAGGGTAACGAGCAGTACTTC.

This clone was found once. The V and J genes are TRBV2 and TRBJ2-3; unclear D gene. From germline, CDR1 is SNHLY and CDR2 FYNNEI. With 7 bases removed from V and 0 bases from J, the gap between germline ends came to 17 bases. This CDR3 comprises 16 residues. CDR3 sequence reads: CASTTNQQHSTDTQYF. For the CDR3, the DNA is TGTGCCAGCACTACAAACCAACAGCATAGCACAGATACGCAGTATTTT.

The gene calls are TRBV5-4 and TRBJ1-1; 9 nucleotides match TRBD1. Germline V lookup: CDR1 SGHNT, CDR2 YYREEE (reference sequence). V lost 1 base and J lost 4; bases outside the gene matches: 11. The CDR3 totals 17 residues. CDR3 bases: TGTGCCAGCAGCTTGTCCTACACAGGGGGCGCGGGCACTGAAGCTTTCTTT. Translation gives CASSLSYTGGAGTEAFF.

The chain recombines TRBV30 with TRBJ2-3; 8 nucleotides agree with TRBD2. The V segment lost 5 bases and the J segment 4 bases; nucleotides outside the gene matches: 14. From germline, CDR1 is GTSNPN and CDR2 SVGIG (reference sequence). The CDR3 is 16 residues long. The CDR3 sequence is CAWGDLGGRRADTQYF. As DNA, the CDR3 is TGTGCCTGGGGCGATCTCGGCGGGAGGCGGGCAGATACGCAGTATTTT.

V and J are TRBV9 and TRBJ2-7; tentative D call: TRBD1 (6 bases). Trimming left V 5 bases short and J 2 bases short, with 8 bases between. The CDR3 sequence is 12 residues long. The germline V gene has CDR1 SGDLS and CDR2 YYNGEE. This CDR3 is CASRDRAYEQYF. The CDR3 coding sequence is TGTGCCAGCAGGGACAGAGCCTACGAGCAGTACTTC. The full variable domain, rest sourced from reference TRBV9 and TRBJ2-7, is DSGVTQTPKHLITATGQRVTLRCSPRSGDLSVYWYQQSLDQGLQFLIQYYNGEERAKGNILERFSAQQFPDLHSELNLSSLELGDSALYFCASRDRAYEQYFGPGTRLTVT.

Only a few counts were recorded for this clone. The chain joins TRBV19 to TRBJ1-2, with 7 positions matching TRBD1. After removal of 4 bases from V and 3 bases from J, the junction contained 11 bases not matched to a gene. The CDR3 totals 16 residues. The germline V gene has CDR1 LNHDA and CDR2 SQIVND (reference sequence). DNA for the CDR3: TGTGCCAGTAGTACCTCCACGACAGGGCATCACTATGGCTACACCTTC. Residues: CASSTSTTGHHYGYTF.